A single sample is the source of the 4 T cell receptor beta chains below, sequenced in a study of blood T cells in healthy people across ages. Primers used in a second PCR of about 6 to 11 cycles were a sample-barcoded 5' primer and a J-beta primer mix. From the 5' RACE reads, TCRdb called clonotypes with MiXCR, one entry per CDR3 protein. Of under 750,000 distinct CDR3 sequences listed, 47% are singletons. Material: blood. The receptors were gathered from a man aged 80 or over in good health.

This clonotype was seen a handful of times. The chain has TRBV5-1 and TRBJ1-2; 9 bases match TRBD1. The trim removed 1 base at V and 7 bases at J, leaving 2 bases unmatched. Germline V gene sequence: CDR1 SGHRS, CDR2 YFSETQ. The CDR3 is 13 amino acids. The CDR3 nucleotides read TGCGCCAGCAGCTTGACAGGGGGCTTTGGCTACACCTTC. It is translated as CASSLTGGFGYTF.

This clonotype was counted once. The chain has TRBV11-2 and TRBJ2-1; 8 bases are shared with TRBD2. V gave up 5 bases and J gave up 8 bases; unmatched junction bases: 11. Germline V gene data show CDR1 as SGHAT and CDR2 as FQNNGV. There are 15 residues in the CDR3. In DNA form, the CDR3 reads TGTGCCAGCAGCCGGCGGGGGGCCGGGGGCGATGAGCAGTTCTTC. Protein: CASSRRGAGGDEQFF.

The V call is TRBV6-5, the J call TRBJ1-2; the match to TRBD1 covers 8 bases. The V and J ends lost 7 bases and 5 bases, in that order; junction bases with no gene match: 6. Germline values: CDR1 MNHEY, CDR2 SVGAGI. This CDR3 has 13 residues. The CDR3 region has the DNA TGTGCCAGCACTCGACAGGGGTTATATGGCTACACCTTC. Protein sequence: CASTRQGLYGYTF.

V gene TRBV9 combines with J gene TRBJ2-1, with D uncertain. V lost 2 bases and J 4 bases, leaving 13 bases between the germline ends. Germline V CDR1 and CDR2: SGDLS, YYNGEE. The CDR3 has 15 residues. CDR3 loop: CASSVRAGGYNEQFF. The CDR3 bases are TGTGCCAGCAGCGTTAGGGCAGGTGGATACAATGAGCAGTTCTTC. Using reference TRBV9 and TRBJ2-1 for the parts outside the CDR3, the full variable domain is DSGVTQTPKHLITATGQRVTLRCSPRSGDLSVYWYQQSLDQGLQFLIQYYNGEERAKGNILERFSAQQFPDLHSELNLSSLELGDSALYFCASSVRAGGYNEQFFGPGTRLTVL.